This is a list of T cell receptor beta chains from one sample in a study of T-cell reconstitution after alpha-beta-depleted transplantation in children. TCRdb re-analysed the PCR reads in MiXCR, keeping a single row per CDR3 protein. Altogether more than 500,000 distinct CDR3 sequences are present, about 10% being singletons, with the ten largest covering 12% to 15%. The specimen was PBMCs, mostly from graft donor cells, collected 180 days after TCRalphabeta/CD19-depleted stem cell transplant. All receptors come from a female patient aged 2-10 years who had a stem cell transplant for aplastic anemia, so the T cells may come from the graft donor. The CDR3 runs from the conserved cysteine through the conserved F or W. A D gene is named only where the DNA matches it firmly. The size of a clone is reported for some rows only, either as once, few or many, or as a class for expanded clones.

>TRBV6-5|TRBJ2-2|NA|15|NA
CASSFGRAYTGELFF
TGTGCCAGCAGTTTCGGGCGGGCATACACCGGGGAGCTGTTTTTT
>TRBV3-1|TRBJ1-2|NA|13|NA
CASSQGAGTGYTF
TGTGCCAGCAGCCAAGGGGCAGGGACTGGCTACACCTTC
>TRBV7-2|TRBJ1-1|NA|11|few
CASSLIPGPDF
TGTGCCAGCAGCTTAATCCCGGGACCGGACTTT
>TRBV14|TRBJ2-2|NA|13|many
CASRGMNTGELFF
TGTGCCAGCAGGGGAATGAACACCGGGGAGCTGTTTTTT
>TRBV6-2/TRBV6-3|TRBJ2-5|TRBD2|15|NA
CASRSVREGRETQYF
TGTGCCAGCCGCTCCGTCCGGGAGGGCCGGGAGACCCAGTACTTC
>TRBV19|TRBJ2-5|NA|13|NA
CASRPEGLETQYF
TGTGCCAGTAGACCCGAGGGGTTGGAGACCCAGTACTTC
>TRBV6-1|TRBJ2-7|NA|15|NA
CASSFTTGFGYEQYF
TGTGCCAGCAGCTTTACCACAGGGTTTGGCTACGAGCAGTACTTC
>TRBV27|TRBJ1-2|NA|18|NA
CASSLSFVGRGRVYGYTF
TGTGCCAGCAGTTTATCCTTCGTCGGGCGGGGAAGGGTTTATGGCTACACCTTC
>TRBV4-3|TRBJ2-5|NA|15|once
CASSQGTDRIETQYF
TGCGCCAGCAGCCAAGGTACGGACCGAATAGAGACCCAGTACTTC
>TRBV18|TRBJ2-3|NA|14|NA
CASSPGGKSSTQYF
TGTGCCAGCTCACCAGGAGGCAAGTCCAGTACGCAGTATTTT
>TRBV10-3|TRBJ1-2|TRBD1|16|few
CAISDYNRGSNYGYTF
TGTGCCATCAGCGACTATAACAGGGGAAGTAACTATGGCTACACCTTC
>TRBV12-3/TRBV12-4|TRBJ2-7|TRBD2|18|NA
CACSFTHLAGEGDYEQYF
TGTGCCTGCAGTTTCACCCATCTAGCGGGAGAGGGGGACTACGAGCAGTACTTC
>TRBV12-3/TRBV12-4|TRBJ2-1|TRBD2|16|NA
CASSLYAGAPRNEQFF
TGTGCCAGCAGTTTATACGCGGGAGCCCCAAGAAATGAGCAGTTCTTC